What follows is one T cell receptor (beta chain) and its context. Antigen: not known. These data come from a study of OX40 agonist ivuxolimab in advanced cancers. Study details: Patients were infused with ivuxolimab every 2 weeks at 0.01 to 10 mg/kg. Partial responses were observed in three patients, of whom one had hepatocellular carcinoma and two had cutaneous melanoma. Study conclusions and caveats: Dose levels from 0.1 to 3.0 mg/kg saw CD4+ and CD8+ blood T cells expand clonally by week 6.

At baseline, cycle 4 day 1, and cycle 7 day 1, blood was sampled. Measured with immunoSEQ multiplex PCR; TCRdb has only the in-frame clones, and not every one. The sample lists approximately 70,000 clones, approximately 78% seen once, with roughly 0.4% in the top ten. This TCR derives from an adult with an advanced solid tumor such as melanoma, head and neck, liver or kidney cancer. The material was CD4+ or CD8+ T cells sorted from blood, obtained in a trial of the OX40 agonist ivuxolimab.

DNA for the CDR3: TGCGCCAGCAGCCCGAGTTATGGACAGTTTGCCGAGACCCAGTACTTC. Its protein is CASSPSYGQFAETQYF. The chain combines TRBV4-3 with TRBJ2-5, with D tentatively TRBD1 (6 bases). Germline assignment: CDR1 LGHNA and CDR2 YSLEER. The length of the CDR3 is 16 residues. V was pared by 4 bases and J by 5 bases, with 20 bases between.